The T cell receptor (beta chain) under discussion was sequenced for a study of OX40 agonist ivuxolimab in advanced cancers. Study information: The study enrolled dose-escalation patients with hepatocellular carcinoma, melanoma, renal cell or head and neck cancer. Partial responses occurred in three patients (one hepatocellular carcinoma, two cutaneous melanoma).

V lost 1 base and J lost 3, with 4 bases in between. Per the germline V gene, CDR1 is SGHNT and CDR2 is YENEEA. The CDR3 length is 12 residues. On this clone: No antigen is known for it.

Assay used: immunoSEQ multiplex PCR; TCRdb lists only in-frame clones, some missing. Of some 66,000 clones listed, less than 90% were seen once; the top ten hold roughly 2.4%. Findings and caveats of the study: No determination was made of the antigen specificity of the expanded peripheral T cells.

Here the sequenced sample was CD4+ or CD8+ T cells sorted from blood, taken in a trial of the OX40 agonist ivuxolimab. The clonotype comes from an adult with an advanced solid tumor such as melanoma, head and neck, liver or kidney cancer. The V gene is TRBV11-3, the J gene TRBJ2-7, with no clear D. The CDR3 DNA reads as TGTGCCAGCAGCTTAGGGGACTACGAGCAGTACTTC. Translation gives CASSLGDYEQYF. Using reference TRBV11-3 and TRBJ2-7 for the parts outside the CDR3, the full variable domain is EAGVVQSPRYKIIEKKQPVAFWCNPISGHNTLYWYLQNLGQGPELLIRYENEEAVDDSQLPKDRFSAERLKGVDSTLKIQPAELGDSAVYLCASSLGDYEQYFGPGTRLTVT.